Listed here are 24 T cell receptor beta chains from one sample, sequenced in a study of OX40 agonist ivuxolimab in advanced cancers. Libraries were prepared by immunoSEQ multiplex PCR; TCRdb keeps only in-frame clonotypes and omits some of them. The table includes about 100,000 clones, 85% to 95% detected once. The sample in question was CD4+ or CD8+ T cells sorted from blood, obtained in a trial of the OX40 agonist ivuxolimab. All receptors come from an adult with an advanced solid tumor such as melanoma, head and neck, liver or kidney cancer.

The chain has TRBV4-2 and TRBJ2-2; 16 bases are a match to TRBD2. From germline, CDR1 is LGHNA and CDR2 YNFKEQ. The CDR3 sequence is 19 residues long. V lost 0 bases to trimming and J lost 4 bases; unmatched junction nucleotides: 5. CDR3 coding DNA: TGTGCCAGCAGCCAAGAGGGACTAGCGGGAGGGCCATCCACCGGGGAGCTGTTTTTT. It specifies CASSQEGLAGGPSTGELFF.

The J gene is TRBJ2-5, the V gene TRBV7-9, with D unresolved. The germline V gene encodes CDR1 SEHNR and CDR2 FQNEAQ (reference sequence). The V end lost 8 bases, the J end lost 5 bases, and 15 bases lay between the germline ends. The CDR3 has 13 amino acids. The DNA for the CDR3 is TGTGCCAGCGGGTCGTTTGGTAGGGAGACCCAGTACTTC. Amino acids: CASGSFGRETQYF.

The rearrangement uses TRBV5-1 and TRBJ2-5; no clear D gene. Germline assignment: CDR1 SGHRS and CDR2 YFSETQ. This CDR3 spans 14 amino acids. V lost 4 bases and J lost 0, with 10 bases in between. The CDR3 nucleotides are TGCGCCAGCAGCCAGAGGAGAGACCAAGAGACCCAGTACTTC. Its protein is CASSQRRDQETQYF.

The V call is TRBV2, the J call TRBJ1-1; unclear D gene. Germline assignment: CDR1 SNHLY and CDR2 FYNNEI. V lost 1 base to trimming and J lost 0 bases, with 6 bases between them. The CDR3 totals 14 residues. In DNA form, the CDR3 reads TGTGCCAGCAGTGAAGGTTTGGTGAACACTGAAGCTTTCTTT. Its protein is CASSEGLVNTEAFF.

V usage is TRBV12-5 and J usage is TRBJ2-7, with 7 bases fitting TRBD1. Germline V CDR1 and CDR2: LGHNT, FRNRAP. The CDR3 is 12 amino acids. Losses at the gene ends were 1 base for V and 6 bases for J; bases not matched to a gene: 0. The CDR3 nucleotides read TGTGCTAGTGGTTTGGGGACAGGCGAGCAGTACTTC. Translating it yields CASGLGTGEQYF.

The rearrangement links TRBV6-1 to TRBJ2-2; TRBD1 matches 7 bases. Germline loops: CDR1 MNHNS, CDR2 SASEGT. V was pared by 3 bases and J by 3 bases, with 1 base of the junction left unmatched. The CDR3 has 14 residues. The CDR3 nucleotides are TGTGCCAGCAGTGACAGGGGGTACACCGGGGAGCTGTTTTTT. Translation: CASSDRGYTGELFF.

V is TRBV7-2 and J is TRBJ2-1; 9 bases fit TRBD1. V lost 5 bases to trimming and J lost 8 bases; unmatched junction nucleotides: 7. This CDR3 is built from 14 residues. Germline V gene lookup returns CDR1 SGHTA and CDR2 FQGNSA. CDR3 loop: CASSASDRGDEQFF. Written as DNA, the CDR3 is TGTGCCAGCAGCGCGTCGGACAGGGGAGATGAGCAGTTCTTC.

This sequence joins TRBV15 and TRBJ2-1, with D tentatively TRBD1 or TRBD2 (6 bases each). The germline V and J ends were trimmed by 0 bases and 7 bases, with 13 bases remaining between them. Looked up from germline, CDR1 is LNHNV and CDR2 is YYDKDF (reference sequence). The CDR3 sequence is 15 residues long. CDR3 nucleotides: TGTGCCACCAGCAGAGATTTTGGGGGGCGAAATGAGCAGTTCTTC. This sequence encodes CATSRDFGGRNEQFF.

This chain uses TRBV6-5 with TRBJ2-2, with a tentative D call TRBD2 (5 bases). V gave up 0 bases and J gave up 0 bases, with 8 bases separating them. This CDR3 contains 16 residues. Per the germline V gene, CDR1 is MNHEY and CDR2 is SVGAGI. In nucleotides, the CDR3 is TGTGCCAGCAGTTACTCCCTAGCTTCGAACACCGGGGAGCTGTTTTTT. This sequence encodes CASSYSLASNTGELFF.

The CDR3 spells CASRKKPQPQHF. CDR3 nucleotide sequence: TGTGCCAGCAGAAAAAAACCTCAGCCCCAGCATTTT. This chain links TRBV28 with TRBJ1-5, with no clear D. V was cut by 6 bases and J by 6 bases, with 9 bases left in between. Germline CDR1 and CDR2: MDHEN and SYDVKM. CDR3 length: 12 amino acids.

The chain employs TRBV19 and TRBJ2-1; D is tentatively TRBD1 or TRBD2 (5 bases each). Trimming left V 5 bases short and J 10 bases short, with 9 bases between. The germline gives CDR1 LNHDA, CDR2 SQIVND (reference sequence). The CDR3 covers 11 residues. The CDR3 loop is CASSDRGEQFF. As DNA, the CDR3 is TGTGCCAGTAGTGATCGGGGCGAGCAGTTCTTC.

This rearrangement joins TRBV6-5 to TRBJ1-1, with unresolved D. CDR3 length: 14 residues. The germline V gene encodes CDR1 MNHEY and CDR2 SVGAGI. V lost 5 bases and J lost 4, with 14 bases in between. CDR3 bases: TGTGCCAGCAGTAAGGACGGGTTGGGCACTGAAGCTTTCTTT. As protein: CASSKDGLGTEAFF.

This clone was picked up one time. J is TRBJ2-3 and V is TRBV7-3; D not certain. The CDR3 loop spans 14 amino acids. Germline V gene lookup returns CDR1 SGHTA and CDR2 FQGTGA. Trimming shortened V by 5 bases and J by 2 bases, and 11 bases separated the two germline ends. The CDR3 DNA follows: TGTGCCAGCAGCAGGACGGTGACCACAGATACGCAGTATTTT. Its protein product is CASSRTVTTDTQYF.

The V gene is TRBV15, the J gene TRBJ2-6; 8 bases map to TRBD1. J gave up 2 bases and V 1 base, and 7 bases lay outside the gene matches. In germline, CDR1 is LNHNV, CDR2 YYDKDF (reference sequence). The CDR3 consists of 18 residues. CDR3 loop: CATSRGRGTGAGANVLTF. CDR3 in DNA: TGTGCCACCAGCAGAGGCCGTGGGACAGGCGCTGGGGCCAACGTCCTGACTTTC.

V and J are TRBV29-1 and TRBJ2-5; D unclear. From germline, CDR1 is SQVTM and CDR2 ANQGSEA. The CDR3 is made up of 12 amino acids. V lost 4 bases to trimming and J lost 4 bases, with 10 bases between them. The CDR3 DNA follows: TGCAGCGTTGGTCCCGGGTCAGAGACCCAGTACTTC. Translated: CSVGPGSETQYF.

This clone was recorded a few times. The chain employs TRBV7-2 and TRBJ2-1; D is possibly TRBD2 (5 bases). Germline-derived CDR1 and CDR2 are SGHTA and FQGNSA. V lost 5 bases and J 6 bases, leaving 17 bases between the germline ends. The CDR3 extends over 15 amino acids. The CDR3 region is CASSHNILGPNEQFF. CDR3 nucleotide sequence: TGTGCCAGCAGCCACAACATACTAGGTCCCAATGAGCAGTTCTTC.

The V and J genes are TRBV7-2 and TRBJ1-1; D may be TRBD1 (6 bases). V was shortened by 6 bases and J by 8 bases, with 16 bases between the two germline ends. CDR3 length: 13 amino acids. Germline V gene lookup returns CDR1 SGHTA and CDR2 FQGNSA. CDR3 sequence (DNA): TGTGCCAGCAGTTTAAGGACAGCCCAAGAAGCTTTCTTT. Its translation is CASSLRTAQEAFF.

The rearrangement joins TRBV28 to TRBJ2-2; 11 bases are a match to TRBD1. Germline CDR1 is MDHEN and CDR2 is SYDVKM. The CDR3 consists of 15 residues. The V segment lost 5 bases and the J segment 8 bases; nucleotides outside the gene matches: 7. Here the CDR3 DNA reads TGTGCCAGCAGTCTCCTGGACAGGGGGCCAGGGGAGCTGTTTTTT. Encoded protein: CASSLLDRGPGELFF. The full variable domain, completed using reference TRBV28 and TRBJ2-2, is DVKVTQSSRYLVKRTGEKVFLECVQDMDHENMFWYRQDPGLGLRLIYFSYDVKMKEKGDIPEGYSVSREKKERFSLILESASTNQTSMYLCASSLLDRGPGELFFGEGSRLTVL.

The chain employs TRBV7-3 and TRBJ2-5; TRBD2 agrees at 11 bases. CDR1 and CDR2 (germline): SGHTA, FQGTGA. Trimming took 6 bases from V and 0 from J; bases not matched to a gene: 6. CDR3 length equals 16 residues. CDR3 in amino acids: CASSTTSGTYQETQYF. The DNA for the CDR3 is TGTGCCAGCAGTACGACTAGCGGGACGTACCAAGAGACCCAGTACTTC.

This chain uses TRBV7-9 with TRBJ1-3, with a tentative D call TRBD1 (5 bases). Germline V gene lookup returns CDR1 SEHNR and CDR2 FQNEAQ (reference sequence). The V end was cut by 11 bases, the J end by 2 bases, with 7 bases between. This CDR3 is 11 amino acids long. In DNA, the CDR3 is TGTGCCGGGGGAACTGGAAACACCATATATTTT. Translated: CAGGTGNTIYF.

The chain carries TRBV5-1 and TRBJ2-7; 11 bases match TRBD2. The CDR3 totals 14 residues. Germline assignment: CDR1 SGHRS and CDR2 YFSETQ. V dropped 4 bases and J dropped 3; count of bases not matched to a gene: 3. The CDR3 region has the DNA TGCGCCAGCAGCCCTACTAGCGGGAGCTACGAGCAGTACTTC. Translating gives CASSPTSGSYEQYF.

This clone was observed a few times. The chain joins TRBV18 to TRBJ1-2, with 9 bases fitting TRBD1. The germline gives CDR1 KGHSH, CDR2 LQKENI. This CDR3 has 15 residues. V was pared by 8 bases and J by 7 bases, with 14 bases of the junction left unmatched. This CDR3 is CASATFPGQGLGYTF. The CDR3 bases are TGTGCCAGCGCCACCTTTCCGGGACAGGGACTTGGCTACACCTTC.

This CDR3 reads CASSGAQNIQYF. CDR3 nucleotide sequence: TGTGCCAGCAGCGGGGCCCAAAACATTCAGTACTTC. The chain is built from TRBV5-5 and TRBJ2-4; TRBD1 is a possible D gene (5 bases). The V gene lost 4 bases and the J gene lost 5 bases, with 7 bases spanning the gap. This CDR3 region has 12 residues. The germline V gene has CDR1 SGHKS and CDR2 YYEKEE (reference sequence).

V usage is TRBV10-3 and J usage is TRBJ2-7; 7 nucleotides line up with TRBD1. Trimming removed 9 bases from V and 1 base from J; junction bases left unmatched: 3. CDR3 length: 12 residues. In germline, CDR1 is ENHRY, CDR2 SYGVKD. The CDR3 here is CAIGTESYEQYF. Here the CDR3 DNA reads TGTGCCATAGGGACAGAATCCTACGAGCAGTACTTC.